The rows below give T cell receptor beta chains drawn from one sample of a study of T cell repertoires in cytomegalovirus infection. Each CDR3 protein gets one entry after TCRdb re-called the reads with MiXCR. In the table there are about 490,000 distinct CDR3 sequences, around 27% of which are singletons. Source material: PBMCs. The receptor set was obtained from a human donor in good health (CMV status not recorded). Some clones in this sample may be carry-over from other donors' samples. Each CDR3 is given with its conserved first and last residue. The D gene is left open where the match is weak. The size entry is marked missing in some rows and otherwise reads once, few, many or a size class.

TRBV5-4,-,TRBJ2-2,-,TGTGCCAGCAGCCAAGGGGGGCTCACCGGGGAGCTGTTTTTT,CASSQGGLTGELFF
TRBV5-1,-,TRBJ1-4,-,TGCGCCAGCAGCTTGCGGGCTACAACTAATGAAAAACTGTTTTTT,CASSLRATTNEKLFF
TRBV7-9,-,TRBJ1-3,-,TGTGCCAGCAGCTTAGTCCTCGGCTCTGGAAACACCATATATTTT,CASSLVLGSGNTIYF
TRBV6-5,-,TRBJ1-5,-,TGTGCCAGCCGAAGGGGGGGCGCGGTTAATCAGCCCCAGCATTTT,CASRRGGAVNQPQHF
TRBV6-6,TRBD1,TRBJ2-7,few,TGTGCCAGCCTCCCATCTAGACAGGGCACCTACGAGCAGTACTTC,CASLPSRQGTYEQYF
TRBV28,-,TRBJ2-7,few,TGTGCCAGCAGTTATGATAACGAGCAGTACTTC,CASSYDNEQYF
TRBV28,-,TRBJ1-1,few,TGTGCCAGCAAGAGGGTAGGGAACACTGAAGCTTTCTTT,CASKRVGNTEAFF
TRBV4-1,-,TRBJ2-1,-,TGCGCCAGCAGCCCGGGCCTCCTTGGATTTCAGCAGTTCTTC,CASSPGLLGFQQFF
TRBV15,-,TRBJ2-7,few,TGTGCCACCAGCAGAGGGACAGCTCCGTCCTACGAGCAGTACTTC,CATSRGTAPSYEQYF
TRBV28,-,TRBJ1-5,-,TGTGCCAGCAGTTTTGCGGATTATAGCAATCAGCCCCAGCATTTT,CASSFADYSNQPQHF
TRBV5-5,TRBD1,TRBJ2-7,few,TGTGCCAGCAGCCGACGGACAGGGGTGGACTACGAGCAGTACTTC,CASSRRTGVDYEQYF
TRBV7-2,TRBD1,TRBJ1-2,many,TGTGCCAGCAGGAATCTAGGACAGGAGTTTTATGGCTACACCTTC,CASRNLGQEFYGYTF
TRBV6-1,TRBD1,TRBJ2-2,many,TGTGCCAGCAGTGGGGGGACAGGGGACACCGGGGAGCTGTTTTTT,CASSGGTGDTGELFF
TRBV7-6,TRBD2,TRBJ2-7,many,TGTGCCAGCAGCTTAGTTCCTAGCGGACCCTACGAGCAGTACTTC,CASSLVPSGPYEQYF
TRBV4-3,TRBD2,TRBJ2-7,-,TGCGCCAGCAGCCAAGATCCGACTAGCGTCTACGAGCAGTACTTC,CASSQDPTSVYEQYF
TRBV7-6,-,TRBJ2-7,-,TGTGCCAGCAGCTCGGACTATGTCGGCGAGCAGTACTTC,CASSSDYVGEQYF
TRBV3-1,-,TRBJ2-3,few,TGTGCCAGCAGCCCGACCGTGGCAGATACGCAGTATTTT,CASSPTVADTQYF
TRBV29-1,TRBD2,TRBJ2-3,-,TGCAGCGTTGAAGCACAAAGGACTAGCGGGTATGCAGATACGCAGTATTTT,CSVEAQRTSGYADTQYF
TRBV7-2,-,TRBJ2-2,few,TGTGCCAGCAACGCTAGGGGGGGGGCCCGTACCGGGGAGCTGTTTTTT,CASNARGGARTGELFF
TRBV9,TRBD1,TRBJ2-5,-,TGTGCCAGCAGCGGTCAGGGGGCTGAAGAGACCCAGTACTTC,CASSGQGAEETQYF
TRBV6-6,TRBD2,TRBJ2-1,-,TGTGCCAGCAGTGATGGACTAGCGGGAGATGGGGTTCACGAGCAGTTCTTC,CASSDGLAGDGVHEQFF
TRBV4-1,-,TRBJ1-4,few,TGCGCCAGCAGCCAATTACCAACTAATGAAAAACTGTTTTTT,CASSQLPTNEKLFF
TRBV28,TRBD2,TRBJ2-1,-,TGTGCCAGCAGTCTTACGGGTACTAGCGGGAGGTCGGGATACAATGAGCAGTTCTTC,CASSLTGTSGRSGYNEQFF
TRBV7-2,-,TRBJ2-6,many,TGTGCCAGCAGGGAGTCCGGGGCCAACGTCCTGACTTTC,CASRESGANVLTF
TRBV11-2,-,TRBJ2-5,-,TGTGCCAGCAGCCCCCCTCCCCACAGCCAAGAGACCCAGTACTTC,CASSPPPHSQETQYF
TRBV10-3,-,TRBJ2-2,few,TGTGCCGCGAGCAGCCGGCAGGGGGGAACCGGGGAGCTGTTTTTT,CAASSRQGGTGELFF
TRBV7-9,-,TRBJ2-5,-,TGTGCCAGCACCCAGCTAGGAGCGAAGTACCAAGAGACCCAGTACTTC,CASTQLGAKYQETQYF
TRBV7-9,TRBD1,TRBJ1-1,-,TGTGCCAGCAGCTTACGGGGTACCGGGACAGGGGGCGAAGCTTTCTTT,CASSLRGTGTGGEAFF
TRBV9,TRBD1,TRBJ1-2,-,TGTGCCAGCAGCGCTACAGGGGCTGGGAACTATGGCTACACCTTC,CASSATGAGNYGYTF
TRBV4-3,-,TRBJ2-3,-,TGCGCCAGCAGCCAAGATAGCCCCGGAGATACGCAGTATTTT,CASSQDSPGDTQYF
TRBV12-3/TRBV12-4,-,TRBJ2-1,few,TGTGCCAGCAGTTTGGTAGATACTGAGCAGTTCTTC,CASSLVDTEQFF
TRBV6-2/TRBV6-3,-,TRBJ2-5,-,TGTGCCAGCCTCTCCGAGTCGGGGAACAATCAAGAGACCCAGTACTTC,CASLSESGNNQETQYF
TRBV6-5,-,TRBJ2-7,-,TGTGCCAGCAGTTACTCTCCCGCGGCAGCCTACGAGCAGTACTTC,CASSYSPAAAYEQYF
TRBV27,-,TRBJ2-3,many,TGTGCCAGCAGTCTCCGGGACCCCATCGATACGCAGTATTTT,CASSLRDPIDTQYF
TRBV5-4,-,TRBJ2-1,few,TGTGCCAGCAGTCGGGACGTGGAGAATGAGCAGTTCTTC,CASSRDVENEQFF
TRBV7-4,-,TRBJ1-1,few,TGTGCCAGCAGCACTAGAGGGTCCGACAGGAGGAACACTGAAGCTTTCTTT,CASSTRGSDRRNTEAFF
TRBV7-2,-,TRBJ2-3,few,TGTGCCAGCAGCTTAGACATACGAGACGCGCAGTATTTT,CASSLDIRDAQYF
TRBV20-1,TRBD2,TRBJ2-5,-,TGCAGTGCTAGAGATCGGGTGGGGCTAGCGGGAGCGGAGACCCAGTACTTC,CSARDRVGLAGAETQYF
TRBV20-1,TRBD1,TRBJ1-1,-,TGCAGTGCTTCAAGGACAGGGGGGACTGAAGCTTTCTTT,CSASRTGGTEAFF
TRBV11-3,-,TRBJ1-1,-,TGTGCCAGCAGCTTAGGAGGAAGTGAGGGGCTGAACACTGAAGCTTTCTTT,CASSLGGSEGLNTEAFF
TRBV7-9,-,TRBJ2-1,few,TGTGCCAGCAGCTTAGTATTCGATGAGCAGTTCTTC,CASSLVFDEQFF
TRBV2,-,TRBJ1-2,-,TGTGCCAGCACCGACGACGCTGGAAAATGGGGTGGCTACACCTTC,CASTDDAGKWGGYTF
TRBV11-2,-,TRBJ2-6,many,TGTGCCAGCAGATTAACTGGGGCCAACGTCCTGACTTTC,CASRLTGANVLTF
TRBV28,-,TRBJ2-2,-,TGTGCCAGTAGTAATGGCCCCCGTCGGAACACCGGGGAGCTGTTTTTT,CASSNGPRRNTGELFF